Below are 5 T cell receptor beta chains sequenced from a single sample in a study of T cells of healthy individuals. TCRdb independently ran MiXCR on the 5' RACE reads; one entry per CDR3 protein. The table records around 100,000 distinct CDR3 sequences, 17% of them present only once. These TCRs come from a human donor in good health.

This chain links TRBV20-1 with TRBJ2-5; D gene unclear. This CDR3 has 14 amino acids. Germline V gene lookup returns CDR1 DFQATT and CDR2 SNEGSKA (reference sequence). V lost 1 base and J 5 bases, leaving 14 bases between the germline ends. DNA for the CDR3: TGCAGTGCTAGAGTAGTGAAAGTGGAGGAGACCCAGTACTTC. Amino acid sequence: CSARVVKVEETQYF.

This clonotype was seen more than once but under ten times. The chain joins TRBV7-8 to TRBJ1-5; D is unclear. The CDR3 runs 15 residues. Germline V gene lookup returns CDR1 SGHVS and CDR2 FQNEAQ. The germline V and J ends were trimmed by 2 bases and 2 bases, with 10 bases remaining between them. The CDR3 DNA is TGTGCCAGCAGCTTAAAGTGGTTTGGCAATCAGCCCCAGCATTTT. Protein product: CASSLKWFGNQPQHF. The full variable domain, its missing parts supplied by reference TRBV7-8 and TRBJ1-5, is GAGVSQSPRYKVAKRGQDVALRCDPISGHVSLFWYQQALGQGPEFLTYFQNEAQLDKSGLPSDRFFAERPEGSVSTLKIQRTQQEDSAVYLCASSLKWFGNQPQHFGDGTRLSIL.

At least ten counts were recorded for this clonotype. The V and J genes are TRBV7-2 and TRBJ2-3; 9 bases are a match to TRBD2. The CDR3 is 16 residues long. With V trimmed by 4 bases and J by 7 bases, 12 bases remained unmatched. Germline CDR1 is SGHTA and CDR2 is FQGNSA. This CDR3 reads CASSSTGGGAIYTQYF. CDR3 bases: TGTGCCAGCAGCTCCACAGGCGGGGGGGCCATATATACGCAGTATTTT.

This clonotype turned up a few times. V usage is TRBV6-2 or TRBV6-3 and J usage is TRBJ2-7; D might be TRBD2 (7 bases). The CDR3 covers 17 residues. Germline V gene sequence: CDR1 MNHEY, CDR2 SVGEGT. Trimming left V 2 bases short and J 0 bases short, with 17 bases between. The CDR3 here is CASSYPSGRGSSYEQYF. In DNA form, the CDR3 reads TGTGCCAGCAGTTACCCCTCGGGGAGGGGGAGCTCCTACGAGCAGTACTTC.

This chain uses TRBV4-1 with TRBJ1-1; D is perhaps TRBD1 (5 bases). The CDR3 extends over 14 amino acids. The V end lost 0 bases, the J end lost 3 bases, and 8 bases lay between the germline ends. Per the germline V gene, CDR1 is MGHRA and CDR2 is YSYEKL. DNA of the CDR3: TGCGCCAGCAGCCAAGAAGAAGGGGACACTGAAGCTTTCTTT. It codes for CASSQEEGDTEAFF.